The sequence of this T cell receptor (beta chain) was determined in a study of PD-L1 blockade in urothelial cancer. Study details: After treatment start, blood was analyzed at 3 weeks (second dose) and at 6 weeks.

Generated by immunoSEQ multiplex PCR, the TCRdb table keeps only in-frame clones and is missing some. Here the sample spans around 40,000 clones, around four fifths being singletons. Germline loops: CDR1 GTSNPN, CDR2 SVGIG (reference sequence). The CDR3 loop spans 14 amino acids. Deletions cut 0 bases from V and 7 bases from J, with 13 bases between. The sequence was collected from a man in his sixties with urothelial cancer. The V call is TRBV30, the J call TRBJ1-5; D possibly corresponds to TRBD1 (6 bases). Sequences were derived from PBMCs, sampled around atezolizumab (anti-PD-L1) treatment. The CDR3 DNA sequence: TGTGCCTGGAGTGTATCAGGGGCTAGGCAGCCCCAGCATTTT. This gives the protein CAWSVSGARQPQHF. Filled out from reference TRBV30 and TRBJ1-5, the complete variable domain reads SQTIHQWPATLVQPVGSPLSLECTVEGTSNPNLYWYRQAAGRGLQLLFYSVGIGQISSEVPQNLSASRPQDRQFILSSKKLLLSDSGFYLCAWSVSGARQPQHFGDGTRLSIL.